One and the same sample provided the 27 T cell receptor delta chains below, sequenced in a study of gamma-delta chains in newborns, infants, children. TCRdb redid clone calling on the reads using CATT. This sample has 4,000 to 5,000 delta-chain clones; roughly 5% occur once, and the top ten carry roughly 9.8%. Sequences were obtained from blood. Receptor source: a child who was a newborn, infant or young child, either healthy, febrile or measles-vaccinated (not recorded which).

The gene calls are TRDV2 and TRDJ3; TRDD3 aligns across 12 bases. Per germline, CDR1 GEAIGNYY and CDR2 EKD. CDR3 length: 19 residues. V trimming: 3 bases; J trimming: 0 bases; junction bases outside the gene matches: 5. The CDR3 protein is CACDLLGDTSSWDTRQMFF. Here the CDR3 DNA reads TGTGCCTGTGACTTACTGGGGGATACAAGCTCCTGGGACACCCGACAGATGTTTTTC.

This clone rates as medium-sized. V is TRDV2 and J is TRDJ3; 8 nucleotides line up with TRDD3. CDR3 size: 17 residues. V lost 0 bases, J lost 2 bases, and 2 bases stayed unmatched. Looked up from germline, CDR1 is GEAIGNYY and CDR2 is EKD. CDR3 DNA: TGTGCCTGTGACACCGCTGGGGGAACCTGGGACACCCGACAGATGTTTTTC. This gives the protein CACDTAGGTWDTRQMFF.

The rearrangement joins TRDV1 to TRDJ1, with 12 bases aligning to TRDD3. The CDR3 contains 16 residues. Looked up from germline, CDR1 is TSWWSYY and CDR2 is QGS. V gave up 5 bases and J gave up 7 bases; unmatched junction bases: 11. The CDR3 reads CALGLPVLGDTGKLIF. CDR3 nucleotide sequence: TGTGCTCTTGGGCTTCCTGTACTGGGGGATACAGGTAAACTCATCTTT.

By share of the sample, this clone is medium-sized (0.01 to 0.1%). Distinct nucleotide sequences in the sample also encode this CDR3. The CDR3 region has the DNA TGTGCCTGTGACACCTGGGGGATACGCGATAAACTCATCTTT. Amino acids: CACDTWGIRDKLIF. V usage is TRDV2 and J usage is TRDJ1; TRDD3 matches at 11 bases. CDR1 and CDR2 (germline): GEAIGNYY, EKD. The CDR3 runs to 14 residues. V shed 0 bases and J 4 bases; nucleotides not matched to a gene: 0.

In its sample, this clone was seen a few times. This may be a read error, as it is one base from a much larger clone. Other DNA variants within this sample encode the same CDR3. The chain employs TRDV2 and TRDJ3; 7 bases are a match to TRDD3. V shed 3 bases, J shed 4 bases, and the junction held 5 bases outside the gene matches. The CDR3 consists of 16 residues. From germline, CDR1 is GEAIGNYY and CDR2 EKD. The CDR3 DNA is TGTGCCTGTGACTGGGGGAGCTCATGGGACACCCGACAGATGTTTTTC. It translates to CACDWGSSWDTRQMFF.

This clone has more than one count but fewer than ten. V is TRDV2 and J is TRDJ3; 8 bases match TRDD3. The CDR3 contains 22 residues. The J segment lost 0 bases and the V segment lost 2 bases, leaving 17 bases of the junction unmatched. From germline, CDR1 is GEAIGNYY and CDR2 EKD. CDR3: CACDKVRPGDIPRSWDTRQMFF. CDR3 in DNA: TGTGCCTGTGACAAGGTTCGTCCGGGGGATATCCCCCGCTCCTGGGACACCCGACAGATGTTTTTC.

This clone occurred a few times. In the same sample, other DNA sequences code for this CDR3. The chain has TRDV2 and TRDJ2, with 13 bases fitting TRDD3. The CDR3 has 19 residues. Germline V gene sequence: CDR1 GEAIGNYY, CDR2 EKD. Trimming cost V 2 bases and J 0 bases; bases outside gene matches: 8. CDR3 loop: CACDKLGDTRLALTAQLFF. CDR3 coding DNA: TGTGCCTGTGACAAACTGGGGGATACGAGACTTGCTTTGACAGCACAACTCTTCTTT.

This clone turned up a few times. V is TRDV2 and J is TRDJ3; D may be TRDD3 (6 bases). CDR3 size: 22 residues. Germline V CDR1 and CDR2: GEAIGNYY, EKD. Trimming shortened V by 3 bases and J by 0 bases, and 26 bases separated the two germline ends. The CDR3 here is CACDPGLGPSSRSSWDTRQMFF. The CDR3 bases are TGTGCCTGTGACCCCGGCCTGGGGCCATCCAGCCGAAGCTCCTGGGACACCCGACAGATGTTTTTC.

CDR3 in DNA: TGTGCCTGTGGCAGCTTGAAGAGCTCCTGGGACACCCGACAGATGTTTTTC. Protein sequence: CACGSLKSSWDTRQMFF. The rearrangement links TRDV2 to TRDJ3; D gene unclear. Germline V gene data show CDR1 as GEAIGNYY and CDR2 as EKD. With 5 bases removed from V and 0 bases from J, the gap between germline ends came to 13 bases. The CDR3 has 17 residues.

This clone was observed a handful of times. Only one base separates this from a far larger clonotype, so it likely reflects a read error. This rearrangement joins TRDV2 to TRDJ3; TRDD3 agrees at 9 bases. Germline V lookup: CDR1 GEAIGNYY, CDR2 EKD. The length of the CDR3 is 17 residues. J gave up 0 bases and V 3 bases, and 2 bases lay outside the gene matches. The CDR3 DNA sequence: TGTGCCTGTGACTACTGGGGGAGCTCCTGGGACACCCGACAGATGTTTTTC. Protein product: CACDYWGSSWDTRQMFF.

This clone was picked up a small number of times. This rearrangement joins TRDV3 to TRDJ1; the D gene is possibly TRDD2 (6 bases). From germline, CDR1 is TVYSNPD and CDR2 GDNSRS (reference sequence). The germline V and J ends were trimmed by 5 bases and 3 bases, with 31 bases remaining between them. CDR3 size: 18 residues. The CDR3 region is CAKKQKSYYLPYADKLIF. CDR3 bases: TGTGCCAAAAAACAAAAATCCTACTATCTACCCTACGCCGATAAACTCATCTTT.

This clone was counted between two and nine times. The V and J genes are TRAV29/DV5 and TRDJ1; D perhaps matches TRDD3 (6 bases). V was cut by 1 base and J by 0 bases, with 25 bases left in between. CDR1 is NSMFDY and CDR2 is ISSIKDK in the germline V gene. This CDR3 contains 19 residues. Written as DNA, the CDR3 is TGTGCAGCAAGCCCCCGGGGTCCTGGGACTGGGAGGTACACCGATAAACTCATCTTT. Translation gives CAASPRGPGTGRYTDKLIF.

This clone turned up a few times. For the CDR3, the DNA is TGTGCCTGTGACATGCTGCTGGGGGATACTGGTATGACAGCACAACTCTTCTTT. Protein: CACDMLLGDTGMTAQLFF. The chain joins TRDV2 to TRDJ2; 11 positions agree with TRDD3. V gave up 2 bases and J gave up 3 bases; unmatched junction bases: 10. CDR3 length equals 18 residues. Looked up from germline, CDR1 is GEAIGNYY and CDR2 is EKD.

This clone was seen more than once but under ten times. The V and J genes are TRDV2 and TRDJ3, with 9 bases that match TRDD3. The CDR3 covers 17 residues. Germline V gives CDR1 GEAIGNYY, CDR2 EKD. J lost 0 bases, V lost 3 bases, and 2 bases had no gene match. The CDR3 bases are TGTGCCTGTGACGGACTGGGGGACTCCTGGGACACCCGACAGATGTTTTTC. Amino acids: CACDGLGDSWDTRQMFF.

This clone was found a few times. V usage is TRDV1 and J usage is TRDJ1; TRDD2 matches 8 bases. The CDR3 loop spans 20 amino acids. V was clipped by 2 bases and J by 2 bases; unmatched bases: 19. Germline V gives CDR1 TSWWSYY, CDR2 QGS. The CDR3 spells CALGEIKASYAGALTDKLIF. The CDR3 DNA follows: TGTGCTCTTGGGGAAATTAAGGCTTCCTACGCTGGGGCCTTAACCGATAAACTCATCTTT.

There are a few counts of this clone. This sequence joins TRDV2 and TRDJ3, with 10 bases identical to TRDD3. CDR1 is GEAIGNYY, CDR2 EKD, per germline. The V gene end was trimmed by 0 bases and the J gene end by 1 base; junction bases not matched to a gene: 2. This CDR3 has 18 amino acids. CDR3 protein: CACDTLGDISWDTRQMFF. CDR3 sequence (DNA): TGTGCCTGTGACACCCTGGGGGATATTTCCTGGGACACCCGACAGATGTTTTTC.

In its sample, this clone is medium-sized. In the same sample, other DNA sequences code for this CDR3. The V call is TRDV2, the J call TRDJ3; 10 nucleotides line up with TRDD3. The CDR3 runs 20 residues. Per the germline V gene, CDR1 is GEAIGNYY and CDR2 is EKD. Trimming removed 0 bases from V and 0 bases from J; junction bases left unmatched: 7. CDR3 sequence reads: CACDTVLGDASSWDTRQMFF. DNA for the CDR3: TGTGCCTGTGACACCGTACTGGGGGATGCAAGCTCCTGGGACACCCGACAGATGTTTTTC.

This clone was counted only a few times. The chain combines TRDV1 with TRDJ1, with 8 bases that match TRDD3. The length of the CDR3 is 20 residues. J was trimmed by 0 bases and V by 3 bases; bases with no gene match: 18. Germline CDR1 TSWWSYY, CDR2 QGS. For the CDR3, the DNA is TGTGCTCTTGGGGATTTCCCTTACCTTGGGGGATTTTGGTACACCGATAAACTCATCTTT. Its translation: CALGDFPYLGGFWYTDKLIF.

To note about this clone: A much larger clone is a single base away; this may be a read error. The V call is TRDV2, the J call TRDJ1, with D perhaps TRDD3 (5 bases). Germline V lookup: CDR1 GEAIGNYY, CDR2 EKD. CDR3 length: 13 amino acids. V was cut by 0 bases and J by 2 bases, with 6 bases left in between. The CDR3 region is CACDTRGTDKLIF. The CDR3 DNA is TGTGCCTGTGACACCCGGGGGACCGATAAACTCATCTTT.

On this clone itself: Other DNA sequences from this sample encode an identical CDR3 as well. The chain joins TRDV2 to TRDJ3; tentatively, D is TRDD2 or TRDD3 (5 bases each). V was pared by 0 bases and J by 0 bases, with 14 bases between. CDR1 and CDR2 from the germline V gene are GEAIGNYY and EKD. The CDR3 covers 19 residues. The CDR3, as DNA: TGTGCCTGTGACACCCCTACTGGAGGACTCTCCTGGGACACCCGACAGATGTTTTTC. It is translated as CACDTPTGGLSWDTRQMFF.

V and J are TRDV1 and TRDJ1; 10 bases fit TRDD3. CDR3 length equals 17 residues. The V gene's germline CDR1 is TSWWSYY and CDR2 QGS. With V trimmed by 2 bases and J by 4 bases, 10 bases remained unmatched. The CDR3 region has the DNA TGTGCTCTTGGGGAAGGGGCTACTTCTGGGGGATACGATAAACTCATCTTT. Its protein product is CALGEGATSGGYDKLIF.

By share, this clone ranks as medium-sized. Other DNA sequences in the sample encode the same CDR3. The V gene is TRDV2, the J gene TRDJ2; 10 bases agree with TRDD3. This CDR3 contains 15 residues. The V and J ends lost 3 bases and 5 bases, in that order; junction bases with no gene match: 5. Germline V gene sequence: CDR1 GEAIGNYY, CDR2 EKD. In DNA, the CDR3 is TGTGCCTGTGACCCTATACTGGGGGATACAGCACAACTCTTCTTT. Amino acids: CACDPILGDTAQLFF.

This clone has more than one count but fewer than ten. This chain connects TRDV1 to TRDJ1, with 11 nucleotides matching TRDD3. Germline assignment: CDR1 TSWWSYY and CDR2 QGS. The CDR3 is 19 amino acids. V was pared by 9 bases and J by 2 bases, with 20 bases of the junction left unmatched. The CDR3 reads CALQPSPNWGIAGTDKLIF. CDR3 in DNA: TGTGCTCTCCAGCCTTCCCCGAACTGGGGGATAGCGGGTACCGATAAACTCATCTTT.

The rearrangement links TRDV1 to TRDJ2, with TRDD3 matching 9 bases. The CDR3 runs to 25 residues. Germline-derived CDR1 and CDR2 are TSWWSYY and QGS. Trimming cost V 0 bases and J 0 bases; bases outside gene matches: 26. The CDR3 sequence is CALGELPTGNRLGDPTAALTAQLFF. The CDR3 nucleotides read TGTGCTCTTGGGGAACTCCCCACTGGGAACCGGCTGGGGGATCCTACAGCCGCTTTGACAGCACAACTCTTCTTT.

The chain couples TRDV1 to TRDJ1; TRDD2 might be the D (6 bases). Trimming cost V 3 bases and J 3 bases, with 26 bases left between them. CDR1 and CDR2 from the germline V gene are TSWWSYY and QGS. This CDR3 spans 19 amino acids. The CDR3, as DNA: TGTGCTCTTGGGGACTTCCTCCGGAATTGGGAGTATAACGCCGATAAACTCATCTTT. It translates to CALGDFLRNWEYNADKLIF.

Worth noting for this clone: At one of its ends the junction is not consistent with the germline gene, which may arise from a read error. The chain combines TRDV2 with TRDJ3; 9 bases are shared with TRDD3. CDR3 length: 18 amino acids. Per germline, CDR1 GEAIGNYY and CDR2 EKD. Here the CDR3 reads CACDVLGESSWGTRQMFF. The CDR3 nucleotides read TGTGCCTGTGACGTACTGGGGGAAAGCTCCTGGGGCACCCGACAGATGTTTTTC.

The V and J genes are TRDV2 and TRDJ3; D might be TRDD3 (6 bases). Deletions cut 3 bases from V and 1 base from J, with 12 bases between. The CDR3 runs to 17 residues. Germline-derived CDR1 and CDR2 are GEAIGNYY and EKD. In DNA, the CDR3 is TGTGCCTGTGACCGACTCACTGGGTCCTGGGACACCCGACAGATGTTTTTC. Its translation: CACDRLTGSWDTRQMFF.